The T cell receptor (beta chain) described here comes from a study of monozygotic twins with inflammatory bowel disease. From its re-call of the 5' RACE reads, TCRdb lists each CDR3 protein once, without DNA. The ten top clones account for 2% to 3%, within a sample of approximately 420,000 distinct CDR3 sequences. The CDR3 contains 12 residues. Germline lookup yields CDR1 SQVTM and CDR2 ANQGSEA. The chain links TRBV29-1 to TRBJ2-6. Sequenced sample: blood. The TCR sequence derives from a human donor with ulcerative colitis or Crohn's disease, or a healthy co-twin of an affected twin (not recorded which). CDR3 sequence reads: CSVAGLANVLTF.